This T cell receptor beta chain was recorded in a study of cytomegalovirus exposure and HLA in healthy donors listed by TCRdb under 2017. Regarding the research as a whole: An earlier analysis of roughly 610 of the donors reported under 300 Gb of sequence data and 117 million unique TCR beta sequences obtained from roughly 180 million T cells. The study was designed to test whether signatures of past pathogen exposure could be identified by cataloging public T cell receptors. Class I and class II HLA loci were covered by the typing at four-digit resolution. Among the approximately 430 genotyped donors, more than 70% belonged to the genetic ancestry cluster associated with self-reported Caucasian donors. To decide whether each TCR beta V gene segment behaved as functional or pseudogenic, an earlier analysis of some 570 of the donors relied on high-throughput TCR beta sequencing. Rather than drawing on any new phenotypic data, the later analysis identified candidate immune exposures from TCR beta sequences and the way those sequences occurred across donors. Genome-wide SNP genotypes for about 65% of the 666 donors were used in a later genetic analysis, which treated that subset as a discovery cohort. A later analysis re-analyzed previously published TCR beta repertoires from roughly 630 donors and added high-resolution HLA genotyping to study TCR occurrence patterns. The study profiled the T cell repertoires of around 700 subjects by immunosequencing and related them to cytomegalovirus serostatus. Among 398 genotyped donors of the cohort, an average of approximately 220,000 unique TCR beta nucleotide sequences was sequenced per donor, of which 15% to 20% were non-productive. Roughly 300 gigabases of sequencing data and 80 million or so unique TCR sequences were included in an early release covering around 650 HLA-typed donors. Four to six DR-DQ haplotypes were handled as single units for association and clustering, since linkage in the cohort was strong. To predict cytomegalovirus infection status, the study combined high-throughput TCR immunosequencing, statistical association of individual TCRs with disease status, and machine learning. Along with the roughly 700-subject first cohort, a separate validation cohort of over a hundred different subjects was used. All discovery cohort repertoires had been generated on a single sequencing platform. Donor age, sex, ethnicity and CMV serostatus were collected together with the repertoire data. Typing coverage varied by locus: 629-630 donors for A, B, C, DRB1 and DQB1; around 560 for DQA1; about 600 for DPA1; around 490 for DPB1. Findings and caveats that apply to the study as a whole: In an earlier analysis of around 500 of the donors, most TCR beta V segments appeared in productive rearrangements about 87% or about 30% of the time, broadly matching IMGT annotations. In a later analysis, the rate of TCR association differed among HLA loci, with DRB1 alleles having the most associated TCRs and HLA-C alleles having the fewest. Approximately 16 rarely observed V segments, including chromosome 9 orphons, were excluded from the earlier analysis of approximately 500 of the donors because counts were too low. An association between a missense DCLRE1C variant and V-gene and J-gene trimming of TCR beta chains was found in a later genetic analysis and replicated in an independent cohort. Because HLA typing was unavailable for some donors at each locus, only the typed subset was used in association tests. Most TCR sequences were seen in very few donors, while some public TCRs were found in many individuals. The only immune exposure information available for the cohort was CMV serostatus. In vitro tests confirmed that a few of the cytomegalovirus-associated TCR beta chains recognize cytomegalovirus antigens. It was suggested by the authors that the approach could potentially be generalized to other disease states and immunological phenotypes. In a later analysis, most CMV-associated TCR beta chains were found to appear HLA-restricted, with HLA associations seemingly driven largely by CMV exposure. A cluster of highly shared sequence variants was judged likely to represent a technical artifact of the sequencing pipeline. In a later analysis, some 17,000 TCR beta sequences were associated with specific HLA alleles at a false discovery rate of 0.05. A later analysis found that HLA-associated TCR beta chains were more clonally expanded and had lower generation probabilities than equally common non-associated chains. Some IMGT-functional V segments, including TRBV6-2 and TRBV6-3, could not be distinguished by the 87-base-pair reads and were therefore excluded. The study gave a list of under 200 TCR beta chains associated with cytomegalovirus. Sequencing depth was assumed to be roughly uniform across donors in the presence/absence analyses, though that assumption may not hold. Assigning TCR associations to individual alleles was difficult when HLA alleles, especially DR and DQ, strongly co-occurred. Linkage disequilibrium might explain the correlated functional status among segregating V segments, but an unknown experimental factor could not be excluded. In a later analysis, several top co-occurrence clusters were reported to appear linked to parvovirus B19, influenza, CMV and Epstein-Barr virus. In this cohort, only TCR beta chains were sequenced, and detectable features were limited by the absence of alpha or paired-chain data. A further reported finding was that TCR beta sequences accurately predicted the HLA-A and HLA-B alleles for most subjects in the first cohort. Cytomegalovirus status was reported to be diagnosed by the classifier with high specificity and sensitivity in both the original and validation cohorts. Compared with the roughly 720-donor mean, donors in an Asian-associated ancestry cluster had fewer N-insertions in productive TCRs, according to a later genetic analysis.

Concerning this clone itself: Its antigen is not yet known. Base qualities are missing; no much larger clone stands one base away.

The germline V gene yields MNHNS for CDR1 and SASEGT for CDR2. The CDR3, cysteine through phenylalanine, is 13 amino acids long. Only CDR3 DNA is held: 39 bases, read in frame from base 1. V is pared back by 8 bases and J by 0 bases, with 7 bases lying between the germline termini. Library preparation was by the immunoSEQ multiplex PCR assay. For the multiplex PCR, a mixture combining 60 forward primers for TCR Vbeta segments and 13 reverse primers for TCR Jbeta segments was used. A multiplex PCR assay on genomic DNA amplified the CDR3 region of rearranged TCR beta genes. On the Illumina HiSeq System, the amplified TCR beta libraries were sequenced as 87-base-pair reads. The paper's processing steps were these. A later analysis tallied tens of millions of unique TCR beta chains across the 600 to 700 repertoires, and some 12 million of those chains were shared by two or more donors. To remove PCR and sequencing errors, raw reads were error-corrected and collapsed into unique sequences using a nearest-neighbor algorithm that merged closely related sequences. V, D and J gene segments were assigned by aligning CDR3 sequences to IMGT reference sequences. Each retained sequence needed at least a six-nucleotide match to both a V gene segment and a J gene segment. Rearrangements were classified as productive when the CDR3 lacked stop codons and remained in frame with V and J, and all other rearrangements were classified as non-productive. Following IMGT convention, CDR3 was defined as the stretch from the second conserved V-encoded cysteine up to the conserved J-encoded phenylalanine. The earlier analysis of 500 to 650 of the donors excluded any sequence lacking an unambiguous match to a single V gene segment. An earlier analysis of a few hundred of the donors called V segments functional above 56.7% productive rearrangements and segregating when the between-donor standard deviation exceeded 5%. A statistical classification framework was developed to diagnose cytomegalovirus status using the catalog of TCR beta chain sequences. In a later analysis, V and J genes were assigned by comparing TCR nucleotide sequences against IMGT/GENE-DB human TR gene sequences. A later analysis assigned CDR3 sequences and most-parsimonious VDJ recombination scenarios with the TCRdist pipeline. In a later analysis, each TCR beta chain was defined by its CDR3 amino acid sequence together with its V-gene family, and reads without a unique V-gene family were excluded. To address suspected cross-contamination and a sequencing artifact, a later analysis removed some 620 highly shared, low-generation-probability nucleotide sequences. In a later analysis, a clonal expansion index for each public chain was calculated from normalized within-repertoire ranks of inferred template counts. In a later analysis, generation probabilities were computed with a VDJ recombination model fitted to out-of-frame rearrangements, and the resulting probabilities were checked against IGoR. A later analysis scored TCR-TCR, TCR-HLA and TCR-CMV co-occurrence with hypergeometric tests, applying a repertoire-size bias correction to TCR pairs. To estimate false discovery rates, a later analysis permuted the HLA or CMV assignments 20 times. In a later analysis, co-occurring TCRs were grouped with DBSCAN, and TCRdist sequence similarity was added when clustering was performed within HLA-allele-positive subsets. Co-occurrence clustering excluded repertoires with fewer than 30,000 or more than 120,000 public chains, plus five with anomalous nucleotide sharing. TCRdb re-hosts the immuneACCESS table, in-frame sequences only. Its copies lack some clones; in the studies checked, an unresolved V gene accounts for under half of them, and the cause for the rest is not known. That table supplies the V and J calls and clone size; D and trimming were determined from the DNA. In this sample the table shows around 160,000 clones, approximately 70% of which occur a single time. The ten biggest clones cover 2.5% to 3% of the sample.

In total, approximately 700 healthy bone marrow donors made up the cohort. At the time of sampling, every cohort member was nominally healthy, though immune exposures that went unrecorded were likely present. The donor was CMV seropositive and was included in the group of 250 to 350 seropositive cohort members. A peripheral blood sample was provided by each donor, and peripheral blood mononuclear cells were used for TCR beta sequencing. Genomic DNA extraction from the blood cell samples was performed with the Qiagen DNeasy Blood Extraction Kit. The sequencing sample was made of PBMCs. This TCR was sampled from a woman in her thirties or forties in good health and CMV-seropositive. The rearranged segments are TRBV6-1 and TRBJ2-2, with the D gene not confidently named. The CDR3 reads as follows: CASGQANTGELFF. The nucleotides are TGTGCCAGCGGGCAGGCGAACACCGGGGAGCTGTTTTTT.